A single sample is the source of the 28 T cell receptor beta chains below, sequenced in a study of blood T cell repertoires in COVID-19. Data came from immunoSEQ multiplex PCR; TCRdb stores just in-frame clones and leaves some out. The sample yields 150,000 or so clones, roughly four fifths seen once. Sequenced input: peripheral blood. Source of these receptors: a woman aged 55-70 years with acute or convalescent COVID-19.

The gene calls are TRBV10-1 and TRBJ2-5; 9 bases map to TRBD1. The CDR3 is made up of 14 amino acids. Germline values: CDR1 WNHNN, CDR2 SYGVQD (reference sequence). J lost 4 bases, V lost 3 bases, and 3 bases had no gene match. The CDR3 DNA follows: TGCGCCAGCAGTGAACGGACAGGGGCAGAGACCCAGTACTTC. Translating it yields CASSERTGAETQYF.

The J gene is TRBJ1-4, the V gene TRBV7-2; 7 bases map to TRBD1. Germline CDR1 and CDR2: SGHTA and FQGNSA. The CDR3 runs to 19 residues. The trim removed 0 bases at V and 0 bases at J, leaving 10 bases unmatched. DNA for the CDR3: TGTGCCAGCAGCTTAGCGCTGAGGACAGGTTCCCCAACTAATGAAAAACTGTTTTTT. Protein sequence: CASSLALRTGSPTNEKLFF.

The chain links TRBV12-3 or TRBV12-4 to TRBJ2-6; the D is unclear. The V gene lost 5 bases and the J gene lost 3 bases, with 5 bases spanning the gap. The length of the CDR3 is 13 residues. CDR3: CASSPLGANVLTF. CDR3 nucleotide sequence: TGTGCCAGCAGTCCTCTTGGGGCCAACGTCCTGACTTTC.

V and J are TRBV9 and TRBJ1-2; 9 bases agree with TRBD1. The CDR3 is made up of 15 amino acids. Germline assignment: CDR1 SGDLS and CDR2 YYNGEE. Trimming removed 4 bases from V and 4 bases from J; junction bases left unmatched: 8. The CDR3 region has the DNA TGTGCCAGCAGCCTCCCCGGGACAGGGCTCTATGGCTACACCTTC. It is translated as CASSLPGTGLYGYTF.

A single count supports this clone. The chain has TRBV7-2 and TRBJ2-1, with TRBD1 as a possible D gene (5 bases). The V end was cut by 3 bases, the J end by 6 bases, with 12 bases between. Germline values: CDR1 SGHTA, CDR2 FQGNSA. CDR3 length: 14 amino acids. The CDR3 loop reads CASSLAGFGNEQFF. The CDR3 nucleotides are TGTGCCAGCAGCTTGGCAGGGTTTGGCAATGAGCAGTTCTTC.

J is TRBJ1-1 and V is TRBV11-2; 8 nucleotides match TRBD1. This CDR3 has 16 amino acids. V lost 0 bases, J lost 1 base, and 4 bases stayed unmatched. Germline-derived CDR1 and CDR2 are SGHAT and FQNNGV. CDR3 region: CASSLETGTGNTEAFF. The CDR3 region has the DNA TGTGCCAGCAGCTTAGAAACCGGGACAGGGAACACTGAAGCTTTCTTT.

The V and J genes are TRBV14 and TRBJ1-4; 9 bases align to TRBD1. CDR1 SGHDN and CDR2 FVKESK come from the germline V gene. This CDR3 has 17 amino acids. Losses at the gene ends were 2 bases for V and 4 bases for J; bases not matched to a gene: 8. The CDR3 DNA is TGTGCCAGCAGCCAAACCGGGACAGGGCTCCTTAATGAAAAACTGTTTTTT. It specifies CASSQTGTGLLNEKLFF. Supplemented by reference TRBV14 and TRBJ1-4, the full variable domain reads EAGVTQFPSHSVIEKGQTVTLRCDPISGHDNLYWYRRVMGKEIKFLLHFVKESKQDESGMPNNRFLAERTGGTYSTLKVQPAELEDSGVYFCASSQTGTGLLNEKLFFGSGTQLSVL.

Of note for this clone: Other DNA sequences within the sample encode an identical CDR3. The chain couples TRBV7-3 to TRBJ2-3; unclear D gene. This CDR3 comprises 13 residues. V was pared by 2 bases and J by 6 bases, with 9 bases between. The V gene's germline CDR1 is SGHTA and CDR2 FQGTGA. The CDR3 DNA reads TGTGCCAGCAGCTTATCGTCACTGGATACGCAGTATTTT. Its protein is CASSLSSLDTQYF.

The chain has TRBV10-2 and TRBJ1-1; D unresolved. Trimming stripped 7 bases from V and 6 bases from J, with 24 bases between. Germline CDR1 is WSHSY and CDR2 is SAAADI. The CDR3 length is 16 residues. This CDR3 reads CASTGSGPRERSEAFF. The CDR3 DNA reads as TGCGCCAGCACCGGATCCGGGCCCCGGGAACGGTCTGAAGCTTTCTTT.

The CDR3 DNA reads TGCGCCAGCAGCCAACTCGAGGGCACTGAAGCTTTCTTT. Its translation is CASSQLEGTEAFF. This chain connects TRBV5-1 to TRBJ1-1; unclear D gene. V shed 4 bases and J shed 4 bases, with 11 bases lying between them. The CDR3 spans 13 residues. Per the germline V gene, CDR1 is SGHRS and CDR2 is YFSETQ.

The V and J genes are TRBV11-2 and TRBJ2-7; TRBD1 matches 9 bases. The germline V gene has CDR1 SGHAT and CDR2 FQNNGV. V was clipped by 1 base and J by 4 bases; unmatched bases: 5. The length of the CDR3 is 15 residues. The CDR3 reads CASSLVGQGKYEQYF. In nucleotides, the CDR3 is TGTGCCAGCAGCTTAGTGGGACAGGGAAAGTACGAGCAGTACTTC.

This clone has only a few counts. The rearrangement links TRBV29-1 to TRBJ2-7, with 10 bases fitting TRBD1. The V gene's germline CDR1 is SQVTM and CDR2 ANQGSEA. V gave up 6 bases and J gave up 3 bases; unmatched junction bases: 5. The CDR3 length is 13 residues. The CDR3, as DNA: TGCAGCGTGGAAAGGACAGGGGGCTACGAGCAGTACTTC. Translated: CSVERTGGYEQYF.

The rearrangement uses TRBV19 and TRBJ1-3, with a weak D call TRBD1 (6 bases). This CDR3 comprises 14 residues. Germline assignment: CDR1 LNHDA and CDR2 SQIVND (reference sequence). Trimming pared 2 bases from V and 6 bases from J, leaving 11 bases between. The CDR3: CASSIQGRANTIYF. In nucleotides, the CDR3 is TGTGCCAGTAGTATACAGGGGAGGGCAAACACCATATATTTT.

The V gene is TRBV10-3, the J gene TRBJ2-3; possible D gene TRBD2, 5 bases. Germline assignment: CDR1 ENHRY and CDR2 SYGVKD. The length of the CDR3 is 14 residues. Trimming took off 2 bases at V and 4 bases at J, with 10 bases between the two ends. The DNA for the CDR3 is TGTGCCATCAGTGAGGTACTAGAAGCAGATACGCAGTATTTT. The encoded protein is CAISEVLEADTQYF.

The chain is built from TRBV19 and TRBJ2-3, with TRBD1 identical over 8 bases. Germline V gene data show CDR1 as LNHDA and CDR2 as SQIVND (reference sequence). The ends lost 6 bases at V and 4 bases at J; junction bases unmatched: 6. The CDR3 contains 14 residues. CDR3 nucleotide sequence: TGTGCCAGTAGACCCAGGGGGCCGGCAGATACGCAGTATTTT. Protein sequence: CASRPRGPADTQYF.

The gene calls are TRBV5-1 and TRBJ2-1; 7 bases fit TRBD1. The V and J ends lost 2 bases and 9 bases, in that order; junction bases with no gene match: 8. Germline V gives CDR1 SGHRS, CDR2 YFSETQ. This CDR3 contains 14 residues. CDR3 DNA: TGCGCCAGCAGCTTCTCCGGCCCAGGGGGTGAGCAGTTCTTC. Translated: CASSFSGPGGEQFF.

V gene TRBV10-3 combines with J gene TRBJ2-5, with 9 bases identical to TRBD2. The CDR3 is 17 amino acids. Looked up from germline, CDR1 is ENHRY and CDR2 is SYGVKD. Trimming took 6 bases from V and 4 from J; bases not matched to a gene: 15. This CDR3 is CAISPGASGATGETQYF. The CDR3 nucleotides read TGTGCCATCAGCCCTGGGGCTAGCGGGGCAACGGGAGAGACCCAGTACTTC.

The chain is built from TRBV14 and TRBJ1-2; TRBD1 aligns across 7 bases. With 1 base clipped from V and 3 bases from J, the junction kept 5 bases outside the gene matches. Germline lookup yields CDR1 SGHDN and CDR2 FVKESK. CDR3 size: 15 residues. CDR3 amino acids: CASSQGTGLYYGYTF. For the CDR3, the DNA is TGTGCCAGCAGCCAAGGGACAGGCCTCTACTATGGCTACACCTTC.

This clone appeared once. V gene TRBV4-2 combines with J gene TRBJ2-3; D unresolved. The CDR3 loop spans 16 amino acids. Trimming cost V 0 bases and J 3 bases, with 13 bases left between them. Germline-derived CDR1 and CDR2 are LGHNA and YNFKEQ. This chain's CDR3 is CASSQDVPHRTDTQYF. CDR3 sequence (DNA): TGTGCCAGCAGCCAAGATGTACCGCACAGAACAGATACGCAGTATTTT.

The chain couples TRBV2 to TRBJ1-4, with D uncertain. The V end lost 6 bases, the J end lost 5 bases, and 13 bases lay between the germline ends. The CDR3 totals 14 residues. Germline loops: CDR1 SNHLY, CDR2 FYNNEI. The CDR3 DNA follows: TGTGCCAGCAGCGAACCGGCGGGGAATGAAAAACTGTTTTTT. Amino acid sequence: CASSEPAGNEKLFF.

This chain links TRBV28 with TRBJ2-7; 12 nucleotides agree with TRBD1. The CDR3 consists of 16 residues. The ends lost 5 bases at V and 1 base at J; junction bases unmatched: 6. The germline V gene encodes CDR1 MDHEN and CDR2 SYDVKM. This CDR3 is CASSAPGQGASYEQYF. The CDR3 coding sequence is TGTGCCAGCAGTGCCCCGGGACAGGGGGCTTCCTACGAGCAGTACTTC. The full variable domain, completed using reference TRBV28 and TRBJ2-7, is DVKVTQSSRYLVKRTGEKVFLECVQDMDHENMFWYRQDPGLGLRLIYFSYDVKMKEKGDIPEGYSVSREKKERFSLILESASTNQTSMYLCASSAPGQGASYEQYFGPGTRLTVT.

The chain couples TRBV2 to TRBJ1-5; D call uncertain. Trimming removed 3 bases at V and 6 bases at J, with 9 bases between. This CDR3 comprises 13 residues. Germline V gene data show CDR1 as SNHLY and CDR2 as FYNNEI. The CDR3, as DNA: TGTGCCAGCAGTGAGAGACTGTTTCAGCCCCAGCATTTT. It yields the protein CASSERLFQPQHF.

This chain connects TRBV19 to TRBJ1-2, with 8 bases fitting TRBD1. V lost 0 bases to trimming and J lost 3 bases; unmatched junction nucleotides: 6. This CDR3 contains 16 residues. Looked up from germline, CDR1 is LNHDA and CDR2 is SQIVND (reference sequence). As DNA, the CDR3 is TGTGCCAGTAGTATAGACGCGGCAGGGGGCTACTATGGCTACACCTTC. Amino acids: CASSIDAAGGYYGYTF.

CDR3 in DNA: TGTGCCAGCAGCCAAAGACGGGGTAATGAAAAACTGTTTTTT. This sequence encodes CASSQRRGNEKLFF. The rearrangement uses TRBV3-1 (or the pseudogene TRBV3-2) and TRBJ1-4; no reliable D call. Between the trimmed V and J ends, which lost 2 bases and 4 bases, there was a span of 8 bases. Germline loops: CDR1 LGHDT, CDR2 YNNKEL (reference sequence). The CDR3 loop spans 14 amino acids.

V and J are TRBV5-1 and TRBJ1-5; tentatively, D is TRBD1 (6 bases). The CDR3 runs to 14 residues. With 9 bases removed from V and 3 bases from J, the gap between germline ends came to 16 bases. Germline CDR1 and CDR2: SGHRS and YFSETQ. CDR3 region: CATSIRQDNQPQHF. CDR3 in DNA: TGCGCCACCTCGATAAGACAGGACAATCAGCCCCAGCATTTT.

The V call is TRBV10-3, the J call TRBJ2-5; D perhaps matches TRBD2 (7 bases). Germline-derived CDR1 and CDR2 are ENHRY and SYGVKD. V was pared by 10 bases and J by 5 bases, with 17 bases between. The CDR3 loop spans 13 amino acids. The CDR3 nucleotides are TGTGCCAGTCGGGGGGCCGACTGGGAGACCCAGTACTTC. Its translation is CASRGADWETQYF.

The chain is built from TRBV5-1 and TRBJ1-1, with TRBD1 as a possible D gene (6 bases). Germline V lookup: CDR1 SGHRS, CDR2 YFSETQ. The CDR3 totals 14 residues. Between the trimmed V and J ends, which lost 4 bases and 1 base, there was a span of 11 bases. This CDR3 is CASSQGHSNTEAFF. In nucleotides, the CDR3 is TGCGCCAGCAGCCAGGGACATTCGAACACTGAAGCTTTCTTT.

The chain couples TRBV5-1 to TRBJ2-3; 8 bases map to TRBD1. The germline CDR1 and CDR2 sequences are SGHRS and YFSETQ. This CDR3 has 15 residues. V lost 0 bases, J lost 9 bases, and 9 bases stayed unmatched. The CDR3 region has the DNA TGCGCCAGCAGCTTGGCGGCGGACAGGGCCCTAACGCAGTATTTT. It is translated as CASSLAADRALTQYF. Filled out from reference TRBV5-1 and TRBJ2-3, the complete variable domain reads KAGVTQTPRYLIKTRGQQVTLSCSPISGHRSVSWYQQTPGQGLQFLFEYFSETQRNKGNFPGRFSGRQFSNSRSEMNVSTLELGDSALYLCASSLAADRALTQYFGPGTRLTVL.